The clone carrying this T cell receptor beta chain was recorded once. Trimming removed 8 bases at V and 0 bases at J, with 18 bases between. CDR1 is ENHRY, CDR2 SYGVKD, per germline. The CDR3 spans 16 residues. This entry is derived from a study of blood T cell repertoires in COVID-19. Study in general: Sites across the United States, Italy and Spain contributed samples from acute and convalescent COVID-19. The analysed material was cDNA or gDNA that came from T cells, B-cell-depleted T cells, or PBMCs.

Participants had their cohort set by participant-reported clinical history. Original methodology: Amplification of reference gene primers was used by the study to estimate nucleated cell counts. Using immunoSEQ multiplex PCR, the repertoire was profiled, and TCRdb retains in-frame clones only, with some absent. V and J calls and clone size are those listed in that table; D and trimming were worked out from the DNA. This sample has approximately 240,000 clones, with around 90% found just once. The source is a woman under 30 who had recovered from COVID-19. The gene calls are TRBV10-3 and TRBJ2-3; D might be TRBD1 (6 bases). The sequencing sample was made of PBMCs or T cells enriched from blood (not recorded which). CDR3 amino acids: CAIQTDRLPSTDTQYF. DNA for the CDR3: TGTGCCATCCAGACCGACAGGCTACCTAGCACAGATACGCAGTATTTT.